Below are 29 T cell receptor beta chains sequenced from a single sample in a study of T-cell memory formation after mild COVID-19. From the 5' RACE reads, TCRdb called clonotypes with MiXCR, one entry per CDR3 protein. The sample consists of hundreds of thousands of distinct CDR3 sequences, around 27% of them appearing once. Sequenced material: PBMCs or a T cell subset sorted from them (not recorded which). The receptors originated from an adult woman who had mild COVID-19 (a few samples of this study predate the infection). Cell type and time point are not known.

The table lists this clonotype with a few counts. V is TRBV2 and J is TRBJ2-1; 7 bases map to TRBD1. Germline CDR1 is SNHLY and CDR2 is FYNNEI. The CDR3 runs 15 residues. Trimming took 8 bases from V and 8 from J; bases not matched to a gene: 15. This CDR3 reads CASGAGRGGNDEQFF. The CDR3 coding sequence is TGTGCCAGCGGGGCAGGAAGAGGGGGCAATGATGAGCAGTTCTTC. Combining the CDR3 with reference TRBV2 and TRBJ2-1 gives the whole variable domain EPEVTQTPSHQVTQMGQEVILRCVPISNHLYFYWYRQILGQKVEFLVSFYNNEISEKSEIFDDQFSVERPDGSNFTLKIRSTKLEDSAMYFCASGAGRGGNDEQFFGPGTRLTVL.

This clonotype was counted a few times. The chain employs TRBV6-2 or TRBV6-3 and TRBJ2-2; weak D call: TRBD2 (5 bases). This CDR3 spans 15 amino acids. CDR1 MNHEY and CDR2 SVGEGT come from the germline V gene. Trimming pared 8 bases from V and 7 bases from J, leaving 20 bases between. The CDR3 bases are TGTGCCAGCCAGTCCCGGGCCGACTATGGCGGGGAGCTGTTTTTT. Protein: CASQSRADYGGELFF.

This clonotype was detected only a few times. This chain connects TRBV9 to TRBJ2-2; 15 bases agree with TRBD2. The CDR3 has 18 residues. Germline V gene sequence: CDR1 SGDLS, CDR2 YYNGEE. After removal of 4 bases from V and 4 bases from J, the junction contained 8 bases not matched to a gene. Here the CDR3 DNA reads TGTGCCAGCAGCTCAGCGAGGACTAGCGGGAGGGGCACCGGGGAGCTGTTTTTT. It yields the protein CASSSARTSGRGTGELFF.

The chain combines TRBV20-1 with TRBJ2-7; 7 bases agree with TRBD1. This CDR3 spans 14 amino acids. J was trimmed by 3 bases and V by 1 base; bases with no gene match: 6. Germline loops: CDR1 DFQATT, CDR2 SNEGSKA (reference sequence). The CDR3 spells CSARGSTGVYEQYF. As DNA, the CDR3 is TGCAGTGCTAGAGGGTCAACAGGGGTCTACGAGCAGTACTTC.

The CDR3 DNA sequence: TGTGCCAGCAGTTACCCGGCCGGGGCGGGGGGGGCTATTCAGCCCCAGCATTTT. Amino acid sequence: CASSYPAGAGGAIQPQHF. This chain uses TRBV6-2 or TRBV6-3 with TRBJ1-5; D is perhaps TRBD1 (6 bases). There are 18 residues in the CDR3. Germline CDR1 is MNHEY and CDR2 is SVGEGT. V lost 2 bases and J lost 6, with 23 bases in between.

The chain is built from TRBV7-9 and TRBJ2-1; no clear D gene. Per the germline V gene, CDR1 is SEHNR and CDR2 is FQNEAQ (reference sequence). The germline V and J ends were trimmed by 4 bases and 7 bases, with 17 bases remaining between them. The CDR3 has 15 amino acids. The CDR3 bases are TGTGCCAGCAGCTCCGCCCACCGCTTCATAAATGAGCAGTTCTTC. Translation: CASSSAHRFINEQFF.

This chain joins TRBV7-9 and TRBJ2-1; a possible D gene is TRBD2 (6 bases). The germline V and J ends were trimmed by 1 base and 5 bases, with 12 bases remaining between them. Germline CDR1 and CDR2: SEHNR and FQNEAQ (reference sequence). The length of the CDR3 is 15 residues. The chain's CDR3 is CASSLEGLQNNEQFF. DNA of the CDR3: TGTGCCAGCAGCTTAGAGGGACTGCAGAACAATGAGCAGTTCTTC.

The J gene is TRBJ2-7, the V gene TRBV5-4, with 10 bases matching TRBD2. This CDR3 spans 16 amino acids. Germline V lookup: CDR1 SGHNT, CDR2 YYREEE (reference sequence). The V gene end was trimmed by 0 bases and the J gene end by 4 bases; junction bases not matched to a gene: 7. This CDR3 is CASSLGEGLARYEQYF. The CDR3 DNA sequence: TGTGCCAGCAGCTTGGGTGAGGGACTAGCGCGGTACGAGCAGTACTTC. The whole variable domain, filled in from reference TRBV5-4 and TRBJ2-7, reads ETGVTQSPTHLIKTRGQQVTLRCSSQSGHNTVSWYQQALGQGPQFIFQYYREEENGRGNFPPRFSGLQFPNYSSELNVNALELDDSALYLCASSLGEGLARYEQYFGPGTRLTVT.

The chain employs TRBV7-2 and TRBJ1-5; 7 bases map to TRBD1. Germline CDR1 is SGHTA and CDR2 is FQGNSA. The CDR3 contains 15 residues. The J segment lost 3 bases and the V segment lost 5 bases, leaving 7 bases of the junction unmatched. Here the CDR3 reads CASSLTGQNNQPQHF. The CDR3 nucleotides read TGTGCCAGCAGCCTAACGGGACAGAACAATCAGCCCCAGCATTTT.

The chain couples TRBV5-6 to TRBJ2-7; 7 bases align to TRBD1. This CDR3 is built from 14 residues. V was clipped by 4 bases and J by 4 bases; unmatched bases: 8. Germline CDR1 reads SGHDT; CDR2 reads YYEEEE. DNA for the CDR3: TGTGCCAGCAGCGCCGGACAGGTTTGGTACGAGCAGTACTTC. It specifies CASSAGQVWYEQYF.

The chain joins TRBV29-1 to TRBJ1-2; 7 nucleotides align to TRBD1. Trimming at V came to 1 base and at J to 4 bases, leaving 3 bases not matched to a gene. The germline CDR1 and CDR2 sequences are SQVTM and ANQGSEA. CDR3 size: 13 residues. The CDR3 bases are TGCAGCGTTGAAGGGCAGGGGGTCTATGGCTACACCTTC. This codes for CSVEGQGVYGYTF. The whole variable domain, filled in from reference TRBV29-1 and TRBJ1-2, reads SAVISQKPSRDICQRGTSLTIQCQVDSQVTMMFWYRQQPGQSLTLIATANQGSEATYESGFVIDKFPISRPNLTFSTLTVSNMSPEDSSIYLCSVEGQGVYGYTFGSGTRLTVV.

This clonotype has just a few counts. This chain connects TRBV24-1 to TRBJ1-1; unclear D gene. The CDR3 totals 13 residues. Trimming removed 8 bases from V and 3 bases from J, with 12 bases in between. Germline values: CDR1 KGHDR, CDR2 SFDVKD. The CDR3 spells CATKRGLDTEAFF. CDR3 coding DNA: TGTGCCACCAAGCGGGGATTGGACACTGAAGCTTTCTTT.

This rearrangement joins TRBV12-3 or TRBV12-4 to TRBJ1-1, with D unclear. V gave up 5 bases and J gave up 0 bases, with 10 bases separating them. The CDR3 loop spans 14 amino acids. CDR3 residues: CASSVRTMNTEAFF. CDR3 DNA sequence: TGTGCCAGCAGTGTCAGGACCATGAACACTGAAGCTTTCTTT.

Only a few counts were recorded for this clonotype. The V call is TRBV5-1, the J call TRBJ2-2; D perhaps matches TRBD2 (6 bases). Trimming removed 1 base at V and 1 base at J, with 11 bases between. CDR1 and CDR2 (germline): SGHRS, YFSETQ. This CDR3 has 16 amino acids. CDR3 bases: TGCGCCAGCAGCTTGTTTGCGGGGTTGAACACCGGGGAGCTGTTTTTT. Its protein product is CASSLFAGLNTGELFF.

The chain is built from TRBV7-9 and TRBJ2-5, with D perhaps TRBD2 (5 bases). Trimming shortened V by 3 bases and J by 4 bases, and 18 bases separated the two germline ends. Germline V gene data show CDR1 as SEHNR and CDR2 as FQNEAQ (reference sequence). There are 16 residues in the CDR3. DNA of the CDR3: TGTGCCAGCAGCTTGAACCCCGGGAAAAAAGGAGAGACCCAGTACTTC. Residues: CASSLNPGKKGETQYF.

Worth noting for this clonotype: Germline is not matched at one junction end, which may reflect a read error. This chain joins TRBV4-2 and TRBJ2-3; 15 nucleotides agree with TRBD2. CDR3 size: 16 residues. From germline, CDR1 is LGHNA and CDR2 YNFKEQ. CDR3 nucleotide sequence: TGTGCCAGCCGCCACCGCGGACTAGCGGGGGGGGATACGCAGTATTTT. This translates into CASRHRGLAGGDTQYF.

The sample holds a few counts of this clonotype. The chain employs TRBV7-9 and TRBJ2-2; no definite D call. Trimming took 0 bases from V and 0 from J, leaving 8 bases between them. This CDR3 spans 16 amino acids. The germline V gene encodes CDR1 SEHNR and CDR2 FQNEAQ (reference sequence). Here the CDR3 reads CASSLAPGPNTGELFF. The CDR3 bases are TGTGCCAGCAGCTTAGCTCCCGGCCCGAACACCGGGGAGCTGTTTTTT.

V and J are TRBV9 and TRBJ2-2; no clear D. V was clipped by 0 bases and J by 7 bases, with 7 bases between them. Per germline, CDR1 SGDLS and CDR2 YYNGEE. The CDR3 sequence is 13 residues long. The chain's CDR3 is CASSVGVSGELFF. The CDR3 DNA follows: TGTGCCAGCAGCGTAGGGGTCAGCGGGGAGCTGTTTTTT.

This rearrangement joins TRBV12-3 or TRBV12-4 to TRBJ2-1, with 7 bases identical to TRBD1. CDR3 length: 14 amino acids. Trimming took 3 bases from V and 7 from J; bases not matched to a gene: 6. The CDR3 nucleotides read TGTGCCAGCAGTTTCGACGACAGGGTGAATGAGCAGTTCTTC. As protein: CASSFDDRVNEQFF.

This chain links TRBV7-8 with TRBJ2-7; 10 bases match TRBD1. With V trimmed by 10 bases and J by 2 bases, 8 bases remained unmatched. CDR1 SGHVS and CDR2 FQNEAQ come from the germline V gene. The CDR3 spans 14 residues. CDR3 nucleotides: TGTGCCACCACCCGGGACAGGGGCACCTACGAGCAGTACTTC. Residues: CATTRDRGTYEQYF.

This sequence joins TRBV4-1 and TRBJ1-1; D gene ambiguous. Per the germline V gene, CDR1 is MGHRA and CDR2 is YSYEKL. This CDR3 has 15 residues. V gave up 1 base and J gave up 0 bases, with 9 bases separating them. The CDR3 DNA follows: TGCGCCAGCAGCCAAGTCAGTCGGGTGAACACTGAAGCTTTCTTT. Protein: CASSQVSRVNTEAFF.

The chain has TRBV12-3 or TRBV12-4 and TRBJ2-7; TRBD1 might be the D (6 bases). The length of the CDR3 is 13 residues. V lost 6 bases, J lost 1 base, and 10 bases lay in between. The CDR3 loop reads CASSTGRSYEQYF. As DNA, the CDR3 is TGTGCCAGCAGCACAGGGCGGTCCTACGAGCAGTACTTC.

The chain links TRBV18 to TRBJ1-1; 7 positions agree with TRBD1. The CDR3 extends over 15 amino acids. CDR1 is KGHSH, CDR2 LQKENI, per germline. The junction had 6 bases not matched to a gene; V was cut back by 2 bases and J by 3 bases. DNA for the CDR3: TGTGCCAGCTCACCAGGGACAGTTTCTTACACTGAAGCTTTCTTT. This translates into CASSPGTVSYTEAFF.

The V call is TRBV12-3 or TRBV12-4, the J call TRBJ2-3, with D tentatively TRBD1 or TRBD2 (5 bases each). There are 14 residues in the CDR3. Trimming removed 7 bases at V and 8 bases at J, with 19 bases between. CDR3: CASTHSGPRGTQYF. The DNA of the CDR3 is TGTGCCAGCACGCACTCGGGACCGCGAGGTACGCAGTATTTT.

V and J are TRBV25-1 and TRBJ1-1; 7 nucleotides agree with TRBD1. The CDR3 runs 13 residues. Germline V gene sequence: CDR1 MGHDK, CDR2 SYGVNS. The V gene end was trimmed by 8 bases and the J gene end by 0 bases; junction bases not matched to a gene: 3. The CDR3 region has the DNA TGTGCCAGCGCAGGGGGTATGAACACTGAAGCTTTCTTT. It translates to CASAGGMNTEAFF.

A few counts support this clonotype. The J gene is TRBJ2-7, the V gene TRBV6-6; a weak D match, TRBD1 (6 bases). CDR3 size: 13 residues. V was cut by 8 bases and J by 5 bases, with 16 bases left in between. Germline values: CDR1 MNHNY, CDR2 SVGAGI (reference sequence). This chain's CDR3 is CASGVQGRDEQYF. The CDR3 region has the DNA TGTGCCAGCGGCGTACAGGGTAGGGACGAGCAGTACTTC.

This clonotype was observed a handful of times. This chain links TRBV10-3 with TRBJ2-2, with TRBD2 identical over 13 bases. V was clipped by 3 bases and J by 6 bases; unmatched bases: 10. The CDR3 extends over 18 amino acids. Looked up from germline, CDR1 is ENHRY and CDR2 is SYGVKD. The CDR3 DNA reads TGTGCCATCAGTGACCAACGACTAGCGGGGGGCCCGCCCGGGGAGCTGTTTTTT. Its translation: CAISDQRLAGGPPGELFF.

Only a few counts were recorded for this clonotype. This chain links TRBV7-2 with TRBJ1-1, with 7 bases identical to TRBD1. The CDR3 is 13 residues long. J was trimmed by 10 bases and V by 5 bases; bases with no gene match: 10. CDR1 is SGHTA, CDR2 FQGNSA, per germline. DNA of the CDR3: TGTGCCAGCAGCCCGCGACAGGGCCGGGCAGCTTTCTTT. Translated, it gives CASSPRQGRAAFF. Using reference TRBV7-2 and TRBJ1-1 for the parts outside the CDR3, the full variable domain is GAGVSQSPSNKVTEKGKDVELRCDPISGHTALYWYRQSLGQGLEFLIYFQGNSAPDKSGLPSDRFSAERTGGSVSTLTIQRTQQEDSAVYLCASSPRQGRAAFFGQGTRLTVV.

The rearrangement links TRBV19 to TRBJ1-1; D is unresolved. The germline V gene encodes CDR1 LNHDA and CDR2 SQIVND (reference sequence). This CDR3 is 17 amino acids long. The ends were cut back, 4 bases at V and 4 bases at J, with 22 bases in the middle. The chain's CDR3 is CASSNPISSYGATEAFF. The CDR3 DNA reads as TGTGCCAGTAGTAATCCCATAAGTTCGTATGGAGCCACTGAAGCTTTCTTT.